One sample yielded the 5 T cell receptor beta chains listed below, sequenced in a study of identical twins. TCRdb itself ran the 5' RACE reads through MiXCR, one entry per CDR3 protein. The sample comprises around 280,000 distinct CDR3 sequences, 6.5% to 9.5% of which are singletons, and more than 2% rests with the top ten. The same data also contributed to another study, on yellow fever vaccine responses in identical twins.

The sample consisted of memory (CD45RO+) T cells sorted from blood. The receptors shown here come from a woman aged 18-29 years in good health.

This clonotype was seen only a few times. The J gene is TRBJ1-6, the V gene TRBV7-2, with no clear D. The CDR3 loop spans 15 amino acids. Trimming took 6 bases from V and 0 from J, leaving 9 bases between them. In germline, CDR1 is SGHTA, CDR2 FQGNSA. The CDR3 DNA reads as TGTGCCAGCAGACCAGGATACTCCTATAATTCACCCCTCCACTTT. This translates into CASRPGYSYNSPLHF. Drawing the rest from reference TRBV7-2 and TRBJ1-6, the complete variable domain is GAGVSQSPSNKVTEKGKDVELRCDPISGHTALYWYRQSLGQGLEFLIYFQGNSAPDKSGLPSDRFSAERTGGSVSTLTIQRTQQEDSAVYLCASRPGYSYNSPLHFGNGTRLTVT.

This chain uses TRBV20-1 with TRBJ2-1, with D unclear. With 4 bases removed from V and 8 bases from J, the gap between germline ends came to 12 bases. CDR1 is DFQATT, CDR2 SNEGSKA, per germline (reference sequence). The length of the CDR3 is 12 residues. The DNA for the CDR3 is TGCAGTGCTATTAGGGTTTCCGATGAGCAGTTCTTC. Its translation is CSAIRVSDEQFF.

This clonotype occurred a few times. The rearrangement uses TRBV2 and TRBJ2-4, with D perhaps matching TRBD2 (6 bases). CDR1 and CDR2 (germline): SNHLY, FYNNEI. CDR3 length equals 14 residues. Trimming stripped 7 bases from V and 6 bases from J, with 16 bases between. The chain's CDR3 is CASNPAGSGNIQYF. The CDR3 nucleotides read TGTGCCAGCAATCCGGCCGGGAGTGGAAACATTCAGTACTTC.

In this sample, this clonotype turned up a few times. This chain uses TRBV20-1 with TRBJ2-5; D remains unclear. The CDR3 has 14 residues. V lost 3 bases and J lost 1, with 12 bases in between. Germline V gives CDR1 DFQATT, CDR2 SNEGSKA (reference sequence). The CDR3 DNA is TGCAGTGCTAGTCCAGCAACAGTCCAAGAGACCCAGTACTTC. Encoded protein: CSASPATVQETQYF.

The V call is TRBV7-2, the J call TRBJ2-3; 14 bases fit TRBD2. Germline V lookup: CDR1 SGHTA, CDR2 FQGNSA. J was trimmed by 10 bases and V by 4 bases; bases with no gene match: 7. The CDR3 runs 15 residues. CDR3 nucleotide sequence: TGTGCCAGCAGCTCACGACTAGCGGGAGGGCGGTCGCAGTATTTT. It is translated as CASSSRLAGGRSQYF.